One and the same sample provided the 25 T cell receptor beta chains below, sequenced in a study of T cells after yellow fever vaccination. TCRdb recomputed calls from the 5' RACE reads with MiXCR, one row per CDR3 protein. The sample shows 600,000 to 750,000 distinct CDR3 sequences, about 12% of them seen only once. The sample here was PBMCs, taken on the day of the yellow fever booster vaccination. All receptors come from a man in his thirties or forties who received the YFV17D yellow fever vaccine.

The chain has TRBV5-4 and TRBJ2-3, with TRBD2 identical over 10 bases. This CDR3 contains 16 residues. Germline V gene sequence: CDR1 SGHNT, CDR2 YYREEE (reference sequence). Losses at the gene ends were 0 bases for V and 2 bases for J; bases not matched to a gene: 3. The CDR3 DNA follows: TGTGCCAGCAGCTTGGAACTAGCGGGAACCACAGATACGCAGTATTTT. This codes for CASSLELAGTTDTQYF.

The chain recombines TRBV4-3 with TRBJ2-6; D not certain. Trimming cost V 0 bases and J 3 bases, with 9 bases left between them. Germline V CDR1 and CDR2: LGHNA, YSLEER. This CDR3 is built from 16 residues. CDR3 in DNA: TGCGCCAGCAGCCAAGATTTGGGGATTGGGGCCAACGTCCTGACTTTC. This sequence encodes CASSQDLGIGANVLTF.

J is TRBJ1-6 and V is TRBV20-1; D is possibly TRBD1 (5 bases). Trimming shortened V by 6 bases and J by 8 bases, and 17 bases separated the two germline ends. The CDR3 totals 14 residues. The germline CDR1 and CDR2 sequences are DFQATT and SNEGSKA (reference sequence). For the CDR3, the DNA is TGCAGTGCCCCTTCCCAGGGAAACGATTCACCCCTCCACTTT. Protein product: CSAPSQGNDSPLHF.

A few counts support this clonotype. The chain is built from TRBV7-3 and TRBJ1-2; TRBD1 aligns across 7 bases. Germline trimming cut 5 bases from V and 8 bases from J; bases unmatched to any gene: 8. Per germline, CDR1 SGHTA and CDR2 FQGTGA. This CDR3 is built from 13 residues. The CDR3 sequence: CASSTSRGQGYTF. DNA for the CDR3: TGTGCCAGCAGCACGAGTAGGGGGCAAGGCTACACCTTC.

This sequence joins TRBV20-1 and TRBJ2-5; D remains unclear. V was shortened by 0 bases and J by 2 bases, with 13 bases between the two germline ends. Germline V lookup: CDR1 DFQATT, CDR2 SNEGSKA (reference sequence). The CDR3 loop spans 15 amino acids. The CDR3 sequence: CSARDLLGPQETQYF. The CDR3 coding sequence is TGCAGTGCTAGAGATTTGCTAGGCCCTCAAGAGACCCAGTACTTC.

The sample holds a few counts of this clonotype. The rearrangement uses TRBV21-1 and TRBJ1-2. TRBV21-1 is a pseudogene locus. This CDR3 region has 12 residues. The CDR3 loop is CASSASNYGYTF. The CDR3 DNA reads as TGTGCCAGCTCGGCAAGCAACTATGGCTACACCTTC.

J is TRBJ2-2 and V is TRBV5-4; 7 bases fit TRBD2. Germline values: CDR1 SGHNT, CDR2 YYREEE (reference sequence). The CDR3 is 17 amino acids. Trimming at V came to 0 bases and at J to 1 base, leaving 6 bases not matched to a gene. DNA of the CDR3: TGTGCCAGCAGCTTGGGGTCGGGAGGAAGGAACACCGGGGAGCTGTTTTTT. This gives the protein CASSLGSGGRNTGELFF.

This clonotype was observed a handful of times. This chain links TRBV7-2 with TRBJ2-2; 8 bases line up with TRBD1. Germline V gives CDR1 SGHTA, CDR2 FQGNSA. The V segment lost 5 bases and the J segment 5 bases; nucleotides outside the gene matches: 7. The CDR3 is made up of 15 amino acids. Here the CDR3 reads CASSTDRGDTGELFF. The CDR3 DNA reads TGTGCCAGCAGCACAGACAGGGGTGATACCGGGGAGCTGTTTTTT. The variable domain in full, with the rest retrieved from reference TRBV7-2 and TRBJ2-2, is GAGVSQSPSNKVTEKGKDVELRCDPISGHTALYWYRQSLGQGLEFLIYFQGNSAPDKSGLPSDRFSAERTGGSVSTLTIQRTQQEDSAVYLCASSTDRGDTGELFFGEGSRLTVL.

In this sample, this clonotype turned up a few times. The chain couples TRBV15 to TRBJ2-7; TRBD1 matches at 9 bases. There are 19 residues in the CDR3. Germline V gene data show CDR1 as LNHNV and CDR2 as YYDKDF (reference sequence). J was trimmed by 3 bases and V by 5 bases; bases with no gene match: 20. The CDR3 bases are TGTGCCACCAGCCCTTCACCAGGCGACAGGGGGGGTTTTTTCTACGAGCAGTACTTC. As protein: CATSPSPGDRGGFFYEQYF.

The rearrangement links TRBV30 to TRBJ2-1; D possibly matches TRBD1 or TRBD2 (5 bases each). CDR3 length equals 14 residues. V was pared by 4 bases and J by 6 bases, with 16 bases between. Germline lookup yields CDR1 GTSNPN and CDR2 SVGIG (reference sequence). This CDR3 is CAWTLGVASNEQFF. The CDR3 coding sequence is TGTGCCTGGACGTTGGGGGTGGCATCCAATGAGCAGTTCTTC.

The rearrangement joins TRBV18 to TRBJ2-7, with 10 positions matching TRBD2. V shed 0 bases and J 6 bases; nucleotides not matched to a gene: 5. The CDR3 sequence is 15 residues long. CDR1 KGHSH and CDR2 LQKENI come from the germline V gene. The CDR3 is CASSPPSSGSGEQYF. The CDR3 bases are TGTGCCAGCTCACCACCGTCTAGCGGGAGTGGCGAGCAGTACTTC. Filled out from reference TRBV18 and TRBJ2-7, the complete variable domain reads NAGVMQNPRHLVRRRGQEARLRCSPMKGHSHVYWYRQLPEEGLKFMVYLQKENIIDESGMPKERFSAEFPKEGPSILRIQQVVRGDSAAYFCASSPPSSGSGEQYFGPGTRLTVT.

J is TRBJ1-2 and V is TRBV5-1; D gene unclear. The CDR3 has 13 amino acids. V lost 0 bases, J lost 5 bases, and 8 bases lay in between. Germline CDR1 is SGHRS and CDR2 is YFSETQ. CDR3 sequence reads: CASSLAVQYGYTF. In DNA form, the CDR3 reads TGCGCCAGCAGCTTGGCGGTCCAATATGGCTACACCTTC.

The chain links TRBV18 to TRBJ1-4; D gene unclear. V shed 3 bases and J shed 0 bases, with 11 bases lying between them. The CDR3 extends over 16 amino acids. Germline V gene data show CDR1 as KGHSH and CDR2 as LQKENI. CDR3: CASSPMTSTTNEKLFF. The CDR3, as DNA: TGTGCCAGCTCACCGATGACAAGTACAACTAATGAAAAACTGTTTTTT.

This clonotype was found many times. The chain uses TRBV24-1 and TRBJ2-1, with 9 bases lining up with TRBD2. J was trimmed by 5 bases and V by 3 bases; bases with no gene match: 1. The CDR3 contains 14 residues. The germline CDR1 and CDR2 sequences are KGHDR and SFDVKD. The CDR3, as DNA: TGTGCCACCAGTGATCCTAGCGGGAACAATGAGCAGTTCTTC. It yields the protein CATSDPSGNNEQFF.

The chain carries TRBV7-2 and TRBJ2-7; no reliable D call. Trimming removed 5 bases from V and 1 base from J, with 15 bases in between. Germline CDR1 reads SGHTA; CDR2 reads FQGNSA. The CDR3 consists of 15 residues. The CDR3 is CASSRSVGESYEQYF. DNA of the CDR3: TGTGCCAGCAGCAGGTCGGTCGGAGAGTCCTACGAGCAGTACTTC.

The DNA for the CDR3 is TGTGCCAGCAGTTCCCCGCGGGAGTCGGCGTTCTTC. Translating it yields CASSSPRESAFF. This sequence joins TRBV27 and TRBJ2-1, with TRBD2 matching 7 bases. J was trimmed by 15 bases and V by 4 bases; bases with no gene match: 9. Germline V gene lookup returns CDR1 MNHEY and CDR2 SMNVEV (reference sequence). This CDR3 has 12 residues.

This clonotype was detected ten times or more. The chain recombines TRBV24-1 with TRBJ2-7; D unresolved. V lost 4 bases, J lost 6 bases, and 21 bases lay in between. This CDR3 has 16 residues. CDR1 is KGHDR, CDR2 SFDVKD, per germline. Written as DNA, the CDR3 is TGTGCCACCAGTGACCAACCCTCAAGACTCCCTGGCGAGCAGTACTTC. This sequence encodes CATSDQPSRLPGEQYF.

This clonotype has just a few counts. V gene TRBV15 combines with J gene TRBJ2-2; 7 nucleotides align to TRBD2. The trim removed 4 bases at V and 3 bases at J, leaving 8 bases unmatched. The CDR3 covers 16 residues. CDR1 and CDR2 from the germline V gene are LNHNV and YYDKDF (reference sequence). This chain's CDR3 is CATSISSGSYTGELFF. Written as DNA, the CDR3 is TGTGCCACCAGCATCTCTAGCGGTTCTTACACCGGGGAGCTGTTTTTT.

In this sample, this clonotype turned up a few times. The chain recombines TRBV19 with TRBJ1-2; unclear D gene. Germline loops: CDR1 LNHDA, CDR2 SQIVND (reference sequence). CDR3 size: 12 residues. The V end lost 3 bases, the J end lost 8 bases, and 10 bases lay between the germline ends. The CDR3 loop is CASSMYNPGYTF. CDR3 DNA: TGTGCCAGTAGTATGTACAATCCGGGCTACACCTTC.

The V and J genes are TRBV12-3 or TRBV12-4 and TRBJ2-1; 13 positions agree with TRBD2. V lost 11 bases and J lost 7; bases outside the gene matches: 20. This CDR3 has 18 amino acids. CDR3 nucleotide sequence: TGTGCCTTCAGTTTGATCCCCGGGACTAGCGGGATTGGGAATGAGCAGTTCTTC. Amino acid sequence: CAFSLIPGTSGIGNEQFF.

This clonotype was seen more than once but under ten times. This rearrangement joins TRBV7-7 to TRBJ2-5, with D possibly matching TRBD2 (5 bases). Germline V gene data show CDR1 as SSHAT and CDR2 as FNYEAQ (reference sequence). The CDR3 is 15 residues long. Trimming stripped 6 bases from V and 7 bases from J, with 21 bases between. This CDR3 is CASSGGNDAGWTQYF. The CDR3, as DNA: TGTGCCAGCAGTGGAGGTAACGACGCCGGTTGGACCCAGTACTTC.

This clonotype was seen a handful of times. This sequence joins TRBV7-9 and TRBJ2-1; D may be TRBD1 (5 bases). The V gene's germline CDR1 is SEHNR and CDR2 FQNEAQ (reference sequence). This CDR3 has 14 amino acids. The V end was cut by 2 bases, the J end by 3 bases, with 8 bases between. In DNA, the CDR3 is TGTGCCAGCAGCTTATTCGACAGCTACAATGAGCAGTTCTTC. Translation gives CASSLFDSYNEQFF.

The chain couples TRBV7-2 to TRBJ2-1, with 9 bases fitting TRBD2. This CDR3 is 15 amino acids long. V was pared by 5 bases and J by 2 bases, with 4 bases of the junction left unmatched. Per germline, CDR1 SGHTA and CDR2 FQGNSA. CDR3 sequence: CASSASGIAYNEQFF. The CDR3 DNA sequence: TGTGCCAGCAGCGCTAGCGGGATAGCCTACAATGAGCAGTTCTTC. The full variable domain, its missing parts supplied by reference TRBV7-2 and TRBJ2-1, is GAGVSQSPSNKVTEKGKDVELRCDPISGHTALYWYRQSLGQGLEFLIYFQGNSAPDKSGLPSDRFSAERTGGSVSTLTIQRTQQEDSAVYLCASSASGIAYNEQFFGPGTRLTVL.

The table lists this clonotype with a few counts. This chain joins TRBV12-3 or TRBV12-4 and TRBJ2-3; possibly TRBD2 for D (6 bases). The V end was cut by 2 bases, the J end by 2 bases, with 14 bases between. The CDR3 runs 16 residues. Here the CDR3 reads CASSLPAGWATDTQYF. As DNA, the CDR3 is TGTGCCAGCAGTTTACCAGCGGGTTGGGCCACAGATACGCAGTATTTT.

The rearrangement uses TRBV7-2 and TRBJ2-3, with 14 bases fitting TRBD2. This CDR3 is built from 17 residues. Germline loops: CDR1 SGHTA, CDR2 FQGNSA. The trim removed 4 bases at V and 5 bases at J, leaving 8 bases unmatched. The DNA of the CDR3 is TGTGCCAGCAGCTGGGGACTAGCGGGAGTGGGGTTAGATACGCAGTATTTT. Its translation: CASSWGLAGVGLDTQYF.